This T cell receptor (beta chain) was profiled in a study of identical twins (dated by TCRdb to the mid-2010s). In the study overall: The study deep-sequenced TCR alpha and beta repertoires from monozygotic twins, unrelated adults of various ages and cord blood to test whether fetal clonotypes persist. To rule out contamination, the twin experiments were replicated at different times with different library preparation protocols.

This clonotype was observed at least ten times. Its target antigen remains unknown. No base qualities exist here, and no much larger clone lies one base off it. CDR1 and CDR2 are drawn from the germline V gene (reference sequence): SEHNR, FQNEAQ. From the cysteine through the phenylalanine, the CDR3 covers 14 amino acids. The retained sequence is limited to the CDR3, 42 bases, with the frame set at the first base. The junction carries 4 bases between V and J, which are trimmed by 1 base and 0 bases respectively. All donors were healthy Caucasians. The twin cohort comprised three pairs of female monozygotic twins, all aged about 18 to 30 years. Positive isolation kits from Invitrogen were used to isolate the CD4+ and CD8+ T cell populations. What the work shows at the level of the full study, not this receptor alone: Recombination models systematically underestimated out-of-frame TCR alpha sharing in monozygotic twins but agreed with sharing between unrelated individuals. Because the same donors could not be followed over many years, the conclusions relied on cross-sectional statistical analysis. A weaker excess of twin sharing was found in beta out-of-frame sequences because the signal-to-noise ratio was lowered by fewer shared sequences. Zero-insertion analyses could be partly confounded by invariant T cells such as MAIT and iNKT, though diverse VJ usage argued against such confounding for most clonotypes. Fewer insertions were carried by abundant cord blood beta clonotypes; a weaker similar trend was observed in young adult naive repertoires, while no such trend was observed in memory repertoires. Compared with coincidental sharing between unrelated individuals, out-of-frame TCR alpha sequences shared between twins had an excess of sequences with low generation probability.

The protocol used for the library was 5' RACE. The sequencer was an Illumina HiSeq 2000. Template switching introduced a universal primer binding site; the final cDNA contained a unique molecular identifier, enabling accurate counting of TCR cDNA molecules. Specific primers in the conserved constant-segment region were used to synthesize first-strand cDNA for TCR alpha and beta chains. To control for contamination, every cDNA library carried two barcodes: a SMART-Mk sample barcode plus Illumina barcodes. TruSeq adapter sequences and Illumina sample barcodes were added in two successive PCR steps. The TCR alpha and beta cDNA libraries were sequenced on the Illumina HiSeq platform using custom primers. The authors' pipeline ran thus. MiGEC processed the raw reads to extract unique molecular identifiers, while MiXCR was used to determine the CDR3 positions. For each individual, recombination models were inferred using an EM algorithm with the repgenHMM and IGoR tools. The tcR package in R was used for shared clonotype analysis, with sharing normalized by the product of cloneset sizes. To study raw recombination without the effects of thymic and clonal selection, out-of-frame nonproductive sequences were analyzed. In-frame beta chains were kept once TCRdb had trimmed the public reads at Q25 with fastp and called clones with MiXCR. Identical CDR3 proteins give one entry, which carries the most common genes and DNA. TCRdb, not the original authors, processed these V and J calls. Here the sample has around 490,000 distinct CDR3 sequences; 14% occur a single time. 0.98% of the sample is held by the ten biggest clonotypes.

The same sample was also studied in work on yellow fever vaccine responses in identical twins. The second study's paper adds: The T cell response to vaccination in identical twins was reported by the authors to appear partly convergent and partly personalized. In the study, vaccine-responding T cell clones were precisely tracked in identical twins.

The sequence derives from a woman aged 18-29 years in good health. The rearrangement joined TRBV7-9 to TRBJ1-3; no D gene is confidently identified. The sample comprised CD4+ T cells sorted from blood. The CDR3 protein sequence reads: CASSLVGSGNTIYF. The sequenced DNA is TGTGCCAGCAGCTTAGTGGGCTCTGGAAACACCATATATTTT.